The 26 T cell receptor beta chains below were found in one sample sequenced in a study of response to subunit inactivated influenza vaccine. TCRdb redid the calling of the RT-PCR reads with MiXCR, one entry per CDR3 protein. This sample has 450,000 to 500,000 distinct CDR3 sequences, with 11% found just once. The source was PBMCs from blood, collected about 40 days after vaccination. The source is a man aged 50 to 60 who received an inactivated influenza vaccine.

This clonotype was found a few times. V and J are TRBV15 and TRBJ2-2, with D maybe TRBD2 (5 bases). The ends were cut back, 0 bases at V and 6 bases at J, with 11 bases in the middle. CDR3 length equals 15 residues. The germline V gene encodes CDR1 LNHNV and CDR2 YYDKDF (reference sequence). CDR3 in DNA: TGTGCCACCAGCAGAGAGGCCGGGGTTCCCGGGGAGCTGTTTTTT. The encoded protein is CATSREAGVPGELFF.

This clonotype turned up a few times. The chain employs TRBV6-5 and TRBJ2-2; D not resolved. The CDR3 totals 16 residues. Between the trimmed V and J ends, which lost 0 bases and 3 bases, there was a span of 11 bases. Germline values: CDR1 MNHEY, CDR2 SVGAGI. CDR3 DNA: TGTGCCAGCAGTTACTCTGGGTCTCCGGACACCGGGGAGCTGTTTTTT. Protein sequence: CASSYSGSPDTGELFF.

This clonotype has a handful of counts. The chain is built from TRBV12-3 or TRBV12-4 and TRBJ2-1; 11 positions match TRBD1. The V and J ends lost 5 bases and 7 bases, in that order; junction bases with no gene match: 7. This CDR3 region has 15 residues. CDR3 region: CASSARDRGLNEQFF. As DNA, the CDR3 is TGTGCCAGCAGTGCCCGGGACAGGGGGTTGAATGAGCAGTTCTTC.

This clonotype has a handful of counts. The chain has TRBV5-1 and TRBJ2-3, with D unresolved. CDR1 and CDR2 from the germline V gene are SGHRS and YFSETQ. Deletions cut 0 bases from V and 6 bases from J, with 8 bases between. CDR3 length: 13 residues. CDR3 sequence (DNA): TGCGCCAGCAGCTTGGATTTCTGGGATACGCAGTATTTT. Translated: CASSLDFWDTQYF.

This rearrangement joins TRBV11-3 to TRBJ2-2; tentatively, D is TRBD1 (5 bases). The germline V gene encodes CDR1 SGHNT and CDR2 YENEEA. This CDR3 comprises 16 residues. V lost 0 bases, J lost 0 bases, and 8 bases lay in between. This CDR3 reads CASSLDNRPNTGELFF. CDR3 nucleotides: TGTGCCAGCAGCTTAGATAACAGGCCGAACACCGGGGAGCTGTTTTTT.

This clonotype was counted between two and nine times. The chain joins TRBV28 to TRBJ1-5; D remains unclear. CDR3 length equals 13 residues. CDR1 and CDR2 from the germline V gene are MDHEN and SYDVKM. The germline V and J ends were trimmed by 8 bases and 4 bases, with 12 bases remaining between them. The CDR3: CASVVNLNQPQHF. The CDR3 nucleotides read TGTGCCAGCGTCGTCAATTTGAATCAGCCCCAGCATTTT.

The chain couples TRBV29-1 to TRBJ1-1, with D possibly TRBD1 on 5 matching bases. The CDR3 is 13 residues long. V was trimmed by 4 bases and J by 5 bases, leaving 14 bases between them. CDR1 and CDR2 from the germline V gene are SQVTM and ANQGSEA. CDR3 coding DNA: TGCAGCGTTGGAGCCAGGGCCGGGACTGAAGCTTTCTTT. Protein product: CSVGARAGTEAFF.

CDR3 in DNA: TGTGCCACCAGCAGAGCGGACGGTCAAGAGACCCAGTACTTC. Translated: CATSRADGQETQYF. The chain combines TRBV15 with TRBJ2-5; D remains unclear. Germline loops: CDR1 LNHNV, CDR2 YYDKDF (reference sequence). The V end was cut by 1 base, the J end by 2 bases, with 8 bases between. The CDR3 contains 14 residues.

There are many counts of this clonotype. This rearrangement joins TRBV12-3 or TRBV12-4 to TRBJ1-5; 8 positions match TRBD1. The CDR3 spans 13 residues. Trimming cost V 6 bases and J 7 bases; bases outside gene matches: 5. The CDR3 reads CASSPQGDQPQHF. CDR3 bases: TGTGCCAGCAGCCCACAGGGGGACCAGCCCCAGCATTTT.

The chain uses TRBV6-1 and TRBJ2-7, with 7 bases fitting TRBD1. Germline V gene lookup returns CDR1 MNHNS and CDR2 SASEGT. The J segment lost 3 bases and the V segment lost 6 bases, leaving 8 bases of the junction unmatched. The CDR3 contains 14 residues. This chain's CDR3 is CASSQTGPGYEQYF. For the CDR3, the DNA is TGTGCCAGCAGCCAGACAGGGCCAGGCTACGAGCAGTACTTC.

A few counts support this clonotype. This sequence joins TRBV10-3 and TRBJ2-7; TRBD1 agrees at 7 bases. The CDR3 is made up of 13 amino acids. With 8 bases clipped from V and 6 bases from J, the junction kept 10 bases outside the gene matches. CDR1 and CDR2 (germline): ENHRY, SYGVKD. CDR3 protein: CAIGQDPKGEQYF. CDR3 nucleotides: TGTGCCATCGGACAGGACCCAAAGGGCGAGCAGTACTTC.

The sample holds many counts of this clonotype. The chain combines TRBV24-1 with TRBJ2-1; maybe TRBD1 (6 bases). Trimming left V 1 base short and J 8 bases short, with 29 bases between. CDR1 is KGHDR, CDR2 SFDVKD, per germline. This CDR3 comprises 20 residues. The CDR3 is CATSDLEPPGQGSGIDEQFF. In DNA, the CDR3 is TGTGCCACCAGTGATTTAGAGCCCCCGGGGCAGGGGAGTGGTATTGATGAGCAGTTCTTC.

The chain links TRBV20-1 to TRBJ2-3; 7 bases line up with TRBD2. With V trimmed by 1 base and J by 5 bases, 3 bases remained unmatched. The CDR3 spans 13 residues. Germline lookup yields CDR1 DFQATT and CDR2 SNEGSKA (reference sequence). The CDR3 DNA follows: TGCAGTGCTAGAGGCGGGAGTCGAGATACGCAGTATTTT. This gives the protein CSARGGSRDTQYF.

The gene calls are TRBV28 and TRBJ2-2, with D uncertain. The CDR3 is 15 residues long. The ends were cut back, 6 bases at V and 2 bases at J, with 13 bases in the middle. Per germline, CDR1 MDHEN and CDR2 SYDVKM. The CDR3 here is CASSSSGPNTGELFF. CDR3 nucleotides: TGTGCCAGCAGCTCCTCGGGTCCCAACACCGGGGAGCTGTTTTTT.

This clonotype was observed a few times. The rearrangement links TRBV5-1 to TRBJ2-3, with 9 nucleotides matching TRBD1. After removal of 4 bases from V and 4 bases from J, the junction contained 7 bases not matched to a gene. This CDR3 has 15 residues. In germline, CDR1 is SGHRS, CDR2 YFSETQ. CDR3 amino acids: CASSAGQGGPDTQYF. The CDR3 coding sequence is TGCGCCAGCAGCGCGGGACAGGGAGGCCCAGATACGCAGTATTTT. Full variable domain (missing parts from reference TRBV5-1 and TRBJ2-3): KAGVTQTPRYLIKTRGQQVTLSCSPISGHRSVSWYQQTPGQGLQFLFEYFSETQRNKGNFPGRFSGRQFSNSRSEMNVSTLELGDSALYLCASSAGQGGPDTQYFGPGTRLTVL.

This clonotype was observed a few times. The chain uses TRBV12-3 or TRBV12-4 and TRBJ1-3; TRBD1 matches at 9 bases. The CDR3 length is 15 residues. V lost 10 bases, J lost 2 bases, and 9 bases stayed unmatched. The CDR3 is CATQQGAVTGNTIYF. CDR3 DNA sequence: TGTGCCACCCAACAGGGGGCTGTTACTGGAAACACCATATATTTT.

The rearrangement links TRBV14 to TRBJ1-3, with D unclear. This CDR3 comprises 17 residues. Germline V gives CDR1 SGHDN, CDR2 FVKESK. Trimming stripped 0 bases from V and 4 bases from J, with 16 bases between. The CDR3 sequence: CASSQEAGFFSGNTIYF. The CDR3 DNA sequence: TGTGCCAGCAGCCAAGAGGCAGGTTTTTTTTCCGGAAACACCATATATTTT.

This clonotype occurred many times. The CDR3 region has the DNA TGCAGTGCTAGGCGGGGGGGGGCCTTAAGCAATCAGCCCCAGCATTTT. Protein: CSARRGGALSNQPQHF. The chain has TRBV20-1 and TRBJ1-5; D is possibly TRBD1 (6 bases). Looked up from germline, CDR1 is DFQATT and CDR2 is SNEGSKA (reference sequence). Trimming took off 3 bases at V and 1 base at J, with 16 bases between the two ends. There are 16 residues in the CDR3.

CDR3 in DNA: TGCGCCAGCAGCCGATCGACAGGGATTGTGGAGACCCAGTACTTC. This encodes CASSRSTGIVETQYF. The gene calls are TRBV4-1 and TRBJ2-5; 7 nucleotides align to TRBD1. V shed 4 bases and J 5 bases; nucleotides not matched to a gene: 10. This CDR3 region has 15 residues. Germline assignment: CDR1 MGHRA and CDR2 YSYEKL.

This clonotype was found many times. The V gene is TRBV10-3, the J gene TRBJ2-1; 9 bases are a match to TRBD1. The V gene's germline CDR1 is ENHRY and CDR2 SYGVKD. The junction had 10 bases not matched to a gene; V was cut back by 10 bases and J by 6 bases. The CDR3 runs to 14 residues. For the CDR3, the DNA is TGTGCCACCACCAGGGACAGGGTTCTCAATGAGCAGTTCTTC. Protein sequence: CATTRDRVLNEQFF.

V gene TRBV6-1 combines with J gene TRBJ1-5; 9 bases line up with TRBD1. The CDR3 sequence is 14 residues long. CDR1 MNHNS and CDR2 SASEGT come from the germline V gene. Trimming took 6 bases from V and 3 from J; bases not matched to a gene: 3. The CDR3 nucleotides are TGTGCCAGCAGGGGACAGGGCTCCAATCAGCCCCAGCATTTT. Translation gives CASRGQGSNQPQHF.

This clonotype turned up a few times. The chain employs TRBV6-5 and TRBJ2-3; the match to TRBD2 covers 13 bases. The CDR3 has 19 amino acids. V was pared by 2 bases and J by 3 bases, with 11 bases of the junction left unmatched. Per germline, CDR1 MNHEY and CDR2 SVGAGI. This chain's CDR3 is CASSYVSGTSGTLTDTQYF. In nucleotides, the CDR3 is TGTGCCAGCAGTTACGTCTCCGGGACTAGCGGGACACTTACAGATACGCAGTATTTT.

In its sample, this clonotype was seen many times. V and J are TRBV30 and TRBJ1-1; the match to TRBD1 covers 7 bases. V trimming: 1 base; J trimming: 5 bases; junction bases outside the gene matches: 4. Germline V gene lookup returns CDR1 GTSNPN and CDR2 SVGIG (reference sequence). The length of the CDR3 is 13 residues. The DNA for the CDR3 is TGTGCCTGGAGTGAACAGGGGCAAACTGAAGCTTTCTTT. Translation gives CAWSEQGQTEAFF. The full variable domain, with the rest looked up from reference TRBV30 and TRBJ1-1, is SQTIHQWPATLVQPVGSPLSLECTVEGTSNPNLYWYRQAAGRGLQLLFYSVGIGQISSEVPQNLSASRPQDRQFILSSKKLLLSDSGFYLCAWSEQGQTEAFFGQGTRLTVV.

CDR3 sequence reads: CASSQSVSAFYGYTF. The CDR3, as DNA: TGCGCCAGCAGCCAATCGGTATCGGCCTTCTATGGCTACACCTTC. The chain employs TRBV4-3 and TRBJ1-2; D unclear. Trimming shortened V by 2 bases and J by 4 bases, and 14 bases separated the two germline ends. The V gene's germline CDR1 is LGHNA and CDR2 YSLEER. The CDR3 covers 15 residues.

On this clonotype itself: At one end, the junction sequence differs from germline, possibly due to a read error. The chain couples TRBV28 to TRBJ2-7; weak D call: TRBD2 (5 bases). From germline, CDR1 is MDHEN and CDR2 SYDVKM. The CDR3 has 15 residues. The CDR3: CASSFRGLATSELYF. The CDR3, as DNA: TGTGCCAGCAGTTTTAGAGGGCTTGCCACGTCCGAGCTGTACTTC.

This clonotype has a handful of counts. This chain uses TRBV20-1 with TRBJ2-5; D is perhaps TRBD1 (6 bases). Germline V gene lookup returns CDR1 DFQATT and CDR2 SNEGSKA (reference sequence). The CDR3 runs to 12 residues. V lost 3 bases and J 6 bases, leaving 11 bases between the germline ends. This CDR3 is CSASRQGQTQYF. For the CDR3, the DNA is TGCAGTGCTAGTAGGCAGGGGCAGACCCAGTACTTC.